A selection of T cell receptor beta chains follows, all from one sample in a study of blood T cell repertoires in COVID-19. The table came from immunoSEQ multiplex PCR; TCRdb's copy has only in-frame clones and leaves some out. The sample contains about 360,000 clones, around 90% of which appear only once. The sample taken for sequencing was PBMCs or T cells enriched from blood (not recorded which). The source is a woman in her 40s with acute COVID-19. The CDR3 runs from the conserved cysteine through the conserved F or W. Each record gives: D gene, J gene, clone size, V gene, CDR3 DNA, CDR3 protein. A D gene is named only where the DNA matches it firmly. Rows give clone size only sometimes, using once, few, many, or a class for an expanded clone.

d_call: -
j_call: TRBJ1-4
clone_size: -
v_call: TRBV5-8
cdr3_nt: TGTGCCAGCAGCTGGTTGCCGGGAAACAACGAAAAACTGTTTTTT
cdr3_aa: CASSWLPGNNEKLFF

d_call: TRBD2
j_call: TRBJ2-1
clone_size: -
v_call: TRBV6-4
cdr3_nt: TGTGCCAGCAGTCCCGAGGCGGGGGTGGTTGAGCAGTTCTTC
cdr3_aa: CASSPEAGVVEQFF

d_call: -
j_call: TRBJ1-5
clone_size: -
v_call: TRBV27
cdr3_nt: TGTGCCAGCAGTTTAGGTGGCGGTGAGCCCCAGCATTTT
cdr3_aa: CASSLGGGEPQHF

d_call: -
j_call: TRBJ2-7
clone_size: once
v_call: TRBV12-3/TRBV12-4
cdr3_nt: TGTGCCAGCAGTTTCACCACTGGTGAGCAGTACTTC
cdr3_aa: CASSFTTGEQYF

d_call: TRBD2
j_call: TRBJ2-2
clone_size: -
v_call: TRBV15
cdr3_nt: TGTGCCACCAGCTCTACACTAGCGGGGAGGACCGGGGAGCTGTTTTTT
cdr3_aa: CATSSTLAGRTGELFF

d_call: -
j_call: TRBJ1-2
clone_size: -
v_call: TRBV6-5
cdr3_nt: TGTGCCAGCAGCAGGGGAGCTAACTATGGCTACACCTTC
cdr3_aa: CASSRGANYGYTF

d_call: TRBD2
j_call: TRBJ2-1
clone_size: -
v_call: TRBV7-2
cdr3_nt: TGTGCCAGCAGCTTAGCGGGTACCGGGACTAGCTGGTTCTTC
cdr3_aa: CASSLAGTGTSWFF

d_call: -
j_call: TRBJ1-3
clone_size: -
v_call: TRBV5-1
cdr3_nt: TGCGCCAGCAGCTTGGTCGCAGGGAGGGCTGGAAACACCATATATTTT
cdr3_aa: CASSLVAGRAGNTIYF

d_call: -
j_call: TRBJ1-6
clone_size: once
v_call: TRBV6-1
cdr3_nt: TGTGCCAGCAGTGAAATTAAAGGGGTAAATTCACCCCTCCACTTT
cdr3_aa: CASSEIKGVNSPLHF

d_call: -
j_call: TRBJ2-5
clone_size: -
v_call: TRBV7-2
cdr3_nt: TGTGCCAGCAGCGATACCCGATCAGGGGCCCAGTACTTC
cdr3_aa: CASSDTRSGAQYF

d_call: -
j_call: TRBJ1-1
clone_size: -
v_call: TRBV11-2
cdr3_nt: TGTGCCAGCAGGAGGTGGGTTAACACTGAAGCTTTCTTT
cdr3_aa: CASRRWVNTEAFF

d_call: TRBD1
j_call: TRBJ1-5
clone_size: once
v_call: TRBV10-2
cdr3_nt: TGCGCCAGCAGTGAAATTCGCAGGGGGCATAGGGGCAATCAGCCCCAGCATTTT
cdr3_aa: CASSEIRRGHRGNQPQHF

d_call: TRBD1
j_call: TRBJ2-7
clone_size: -
v_call: TRBV30
cdr3_nt: TGTGCCTTGACAGGGGGCACGACCTACGAGCAGTACTTC
cdr3_aa: CALTGGTTYEQYF

d_call: -
j_call: TRBJ1-1
clone_size: -
v_call: TRBV5-1
cdr3_nt: TGCGCCAGCAGAAGTGTAAGGGGAACCACTGAAGCTTTCTTT
cdr3_aa: CASRSVRGTTEAFF

d_call: -
j_call: TRBJ1-2
clone_size: -
v_call: TRBV5-4
cdr3_nt: TGTGCCAGCAGCTTGGGAGACAATAAAGATGGCTACACCTTC
cdr3_aa: CASSLGDNKDGYTF

d_call: -
j_call: TRBJ1-2
clone_size: -
v_call: TRBV4-1
cdr3_nt: TGCGCCAGCAGCCAAGTGGCCGCCAAAGGGGATGGCTACACCTTC
cdr3_aa: CASSQVAAKGDGYTF

d_call: TRBD1
j_call: TRBJ2-3
clone_size: -
v_call: TRBV11-3
cdr3_nt: TGTGCCAGCAGTCCGGGACAGGGGTTGACAGATACGCAGTATTTT
cdr3_aa: CASSPGQGLTDTQYF

d_call: -
j_call: TRBJ1-1
clone_size: -
v_call: TRBV18
cdr3_nt: TGTGCCAGCTCACCTCCCGGTGCGGGGCGAGCTTTCTTT
cdr3_aa: CASSPPGAGRAFF

d_call: -
j_call: TRBJ1-6
clone_size: -
v_call: TRBV25-1
cdr3_nt: TGTGCCACGTCTGACAGGTCTGACTATAATTCACCCCTCCACTTT
cdr3_aa: CATSDRSDYNSPLHF

d_call: -
j_call: TRBJ1-5
clone_size: -
v_call: TRBV7-2
cdr3_nt: TGTGCCAGCACCCAAACCGGACTCACCAATCAGCCCCAGCATTTT
cdr3_aa: CASTQTGLTNQPQHF

d_call: -
j_call: TRBJ2-2
clone_size: -
v_call: TRBV4-1
cdr3_nt: TGCGCCAGCAGCCAAGATCCGAGACAGGCGAACACCGGGGAGCTGTTTTTT
cdr3_aa: CASSQDPRQANTGELFF

d_call: -
j_call: TRBJ1-5
clone_size: -
v_call: TRBV6-1
cdr3_nt: TGTGCCAGCAGTGACGGGCCGGGGACAATGGAGCCCCAGCATTTT
cdr3_aa: CASSDGPGTMEPQHF

d_call: TRBD2
j_call: TRBJ2-1
clone_size: once
v_call: TRBV3-1/TRBV3-2
cdr3_nt: TGTGCCAGCAGCCAATTTCGGGCGGGGGGGCTCGATGAGCAGTTCTTC
cdr3_aa: CASSQFRAGGLDEQFF

d_call: -
j_call: TRBJ2-7
clone_size: -
v_call: TRBV4-1
cdr3_nt: TGCGCCAGCAGCCAAGATGACAACTACGAGCAGTACTTC
cdr3_aa: CASSQDDNYEQYF

d_call: TRBD1
j_call: TRBJ1-3
clone_size: -
v_call: TRBV2
cdr3_nt: TGTGCCAGCAGTGCGGTGGGACAGACGCTCTCTGGAAACACCATATATTTT
cdr3_aa: CASSAVGQTLSGNTIYF

d_call: TRBD2
j_call: TRBJ2-1
clone_size: -
v_call: TRBV7-2
cdr3_nt: TGTGCCAGCAGGCCGGGGGGCTACAATGAGCAGTTCTTC
cdr3_aa: CASRPGGYNEQFF

d_call: TRBD1
j_call: TRBJ1-2
clone_size: -
v_call: TRBV4-1
cdr3_nt: TGCGCCAGCAGCCAAGAAAGGGACAGGGGTTGGGGCTACACCTTC
cdr3_aa: CASSQERDRGWGYTF

d_call: -
j_call: TRBJ1-1
clone_size: -
v_call: TRBV19
cdr3_nt: TGTGCCAGTAGTATCACCCCAGGGTGGGGTGAAGCTTTCTTT
cdr3_aa: CASSITPGWGEAFF

d_call: TRBD2
j_call: TRBJ2-3
clone_size: -
v_call: TRBV24-1
cdr3_nt: TGTGCCACCAGTGCGACGGGGGGGCTTACAGATACGCAGTATTTT
cdr3_aa: CATSATGGLTDTQYF

d_call: -
j_call: TRBJ1-2
clone_size: -
v_call: TRBV30
cdr3_nt: TGTGCCTGGAGTGCAGGGTCCTATGGCTACACCTTC
cdr3_aa: CAWSAGSYGYTF

d_call: TRBD1
j_call: TRBJ1-2
clone_size: -
v_call: TRBV7-9
cdr3_nt: TGTGCCAGCAGCCAGACAGGGGGGGATGGCTACACCTTC
cdr3_aa: CASSQTGGDGYTF

d_call: TRBD1
j_call: TRBJ2-1
clone_size: once
v_call: TRBV9
cdr3_nt: TGTGCCAGCAGCGTAGAGGGACAGGGTGCCAATGAGCAGTTCTTC
cdr3_aa: CASSVEGQGANEQFF

d_call: TRBD1
j_call: TRBJ2-2
clone_size: -
v_call: TRBV19
cdr3_nt: TGTGCCAGTAGCCGACTTCCCGGGACAGAGAACACCGGGGAGCTGTTTTTT
cdr3_aa: CASSRLPGTENTGELFF

d_call: TRBD2
j_call: TRBJ2-7
clone_size: -
v_call: TRBV27
cdr3_nt: TGTGCCACCTGGGAGGGTGCCTCCTACGAGCAGTACTTC
cdr3_aa: CATWEGASYEQYF

d_call: -
j_call: TRBJ2-7
clone_size: many
v_call: TRBV7-6
cdr3_nt: TGTGCCAGCAGCCCTCTGGGGGGTCCCTACGAGCAGTACTTC
cdr3_aa: CASSPLGGPYEQYF

d_call: -
j_call: TRBJ2-1
clone_size: -
v_call: TRBV7-9
cdr3_nt: TGTGCCAGCAGCTTCGGCGGGCCCTTCTCCTACAATGAGCAGTTCTTC
cdr3_aa: CASSFGGPFSYNEQFF

d_call: -
j_call: TRBJ1-2
clone_size: -
v_call: TRBV29-1
cdr3_nt: TGCAGCGTTGGGATTCGGAGGAGCCATGGCTACACCTTC
cdr3_aa: CSVGIRRSHGYTF

d_call: TRBD2
j_call: TRBJ2-1
clone_size: -
v_call: TRBV6-5
cdr3_nt: TGTGCCAGCAGCCTAGCGGGAGAGCAGTTCTTC
cdr3_aa: CASSLAGEQFF

d_call: -
j_call: TRBJ2-7
clone_size: -
v_call: TRBV7-2
cdr3_nt: TGTGCCAGCAGCTTAAGCGGCGAGCAGTACTTC
cdr3_aa: CASSLSGEQYF

d_call: TRBD2
j_call: TRBJ2-7
clone_size: -
v_call: TRBV7-9
cdr3_nt: TGTGCCAGCAGCTTGGGGGGGATCAACGAGCAGTACTTC
cdr3_aa: CASSLGGINEQYF

d_call: -
j_call: TRBJ2-1
clone_size: -
v_call: TRBV6-5
cdr3_nt: TGTGCCAGCAGGACCGGGGGTGGCAATGAGCAGTTCTTC
cdr3_aa: CASRTGGGNEQFF

d_call: -
j_call: TRBJ1-6
clone_size: -
v_call: TRBV3-1/TRBV3-2
cdr3_nt: TGTGCCAGCAGCCAAGGGGAGGGCGTCTATAATTCACCCCTCCACTTT
cdr3_aa: CASSQGEGVYNSPLHF

d_call: -
j_call: TRBJ1-4
clone_size: once
v_call: TRBV6-1
cdr3_nt: TGTGCCAGCAGTGATGTAGGCAGGCCCGAAAAACTGTTTTTT
cdr3_aa: CASSDVGRPEKLFF